The clone carrying this T cell receptor (beta chain) was seen a few times. Alongside a J-beta primer mix, a sample-barcoded 5' primer served in a second PCR lasting 7 to 11 cycles. Every cDNA molecule carried a tag from a template-switch adaptor bearing 12 random nucleotides. TCRdb re-derived calls from the 5' RACE reads in MiXCR, one entry per CDR3 protein. The sample includes about 800,000 distinct CDR3 sequences, 25% of them seen just once. The data are from a study of blood T cells in healthy people across ages. The CDR3 has 16 residues. Germline V CDR1 and CDR2: PRHDT, FYEKMQ (reference sequence). Trimming took 4 bases from V and 0 from J, leaving 13 bases between them. Per sample, a minimum of 6 million PBMCs were isolated. The sample also formed part of further work on T cells of mothers and their children.

Sequenced sample: blood. The sequence came from a boy younger than 18 in good health. This chain uses TRBV13 with TRBJ2-4; unclear D gene. This chain's CDR3 is CASSSRPKLAKNIQYF. The CDR3 DNA reads as TGTGCCAGCAGCTCCCGTCCAAAGCTAGCCAAAAACATTCAGTACTTC.